These 32 T cell receptor beta chains share one sample of origin, sequenced in a study of T cells in Graves' hyperthyroidism and ophthalmopathy. TCR beta CDR3 regions were amplified from RNA. Researchers ran a first-round RT-PCR on the TCR CDR3 using the HTBI primer set. TCRdb reanalysed the multiplex PCR reads using MiXCR and keeps one entry per CDR3 protein. Of 300,000 to 500,000 distinct CDR3 sequences listed, more than 12% are singletons. Sequenced material: blood. These receptor sequences come from a man aged 45-65 years with Graves' ophthalmopathy.

This clonotype was picked up many times. V gene TRBV5-1 combines with J gene TRBJ1-2, with D possibly matching TRBD1 (6 bases). Trimming cost V 4 bases and J 8 bases, with 15 bases left between them. This CDR3 has 13 residues. Germline CDR1 SGHRS, CDR2 YFSETQ. The CDR3 DNA follows: TGCGCCAGCAGCACGAGGACAGAGACCGGCTACACCTTC. Translating gives CASSTRTETGYTF.

Only a few counts were recorded for this clonotype. The chain is built from TRBV30 and TRBJ2-3; either TRBD1 or TRBD2 may supply D (5 bases each). V was shortened by 3 bases and J by 6 bases, with 7 bases between the two germline ends. CDR3 size: 11 residues. Germline V CDR1 and CDR2: GTSNPN, SVGIG (reference sequence). CDR3 region: CAWRGVDTQYF. The DNA of the CDR3 is TGTGCCTGGAGGGGGGTCGATACGCAGTATTTT.

The sample holds many counts of this clonotype. V is TRBV30 and J is TRBJ1-4; unclear D gene. The CDR3 is 14 residues long. The germline V gene has CDR1 GTSNPN and CDR2 SVGIG (reference sequence). V was cut by 5 bases and J by 12 bases, with 22 bases left in between. CDR3 in DNA: TGTGCCTGGCGACGGTTTAGCAATTCCCCGGAACTGTTTTTT. Its translation is CAWRRFSNSPELFF.

This clonotype was seen ten or more times. The chain employs TRBV11-1 and TRBJ2-5; 7 bases match TRBD1. The length of the CDR3 is 14 residues. CDR1 and CDR2 from the germline V gene are SGHAT and FQDESV (reference sequence). The ends lost 4 bases at V and 5 bases at J; junction bases unmatched: 7. CDR3 in DNA: TGTGCCAGCAGCTCTACGACAGGGTCGGAGACCCAGTACTTC. It is translated as CASSSTTGSETQYF.

CDR3 residues: CASSAGLAGVGNEQFF. CDR3 nucleotides: TGTGCCAGCAGCGCGGGACTAGCGGGAGTGGGCAATGAGCAGTTCTTC. V and J are TRBV11-3 and TRBJ2-1, with 14 bases identical to TRBD2. J lost 6 bases, V lost 5 bases, and 6 bases had no gene match. Per the germline V gene, CDR1 is SGHNT and CDR2 is YENEEA. The CDR3 runs 16 residues.

This clonotype came up many times. The chain employs TRBV6-1 and TRBJ2-7; 8 nucleotides match TRBD2. The J segment lost 3 bases and the V segment lost 5 bases, leaving 6 bases of the junction unmatched. The CDR3 sequence is 14 residues long. Germline V gene data show CDR1 as MNHNS and CDR2 as SASEGT. CDR3 amino acids: CASSSGLADYEQYF. CDR3 coding DNA: TGTGCCAGCAGTTCAGGACTAGCTGACTACGAGCAGTACTTC.

This clonotype was seen many times. The chain joins TRBV7-9 to TRBJ1-1; D may be TRBD1 (5 bases). The germline gives CDR1 SEHNR, CDR2 FQNEAQ (reference sequence). V lost 2 bases and J lost 5, with 9 bases in between. This CDR3 has 13 amino acids. The CDR3 bases are TGTGCCAGCAGCTTAAAAGGGGAAACTGAAGCTTTCTTT. Translating gives CASSLKGETEAFF.

This rearrangement joins TRBV5-1 to TRBJ1-2; D gene ambiguous. This CDR3 comprises 17 residues. Trimming pared 4 bases from V and 0 bases from J, leaving 19 bases between. The germline V gene has CDR1 SGHRS and CDR2 YFSETQ. Here the CDR3 DNA reads TGCGCCAGCAGCCATCGAGTTCGTACGGGGTCTAACTATGGCTACACCTTC. Translating gives CASSHRVRTGSNYGYTF.

This clonotype was detected many times. The chain has TRBV3-1 and TRBJ2-2, with 9 nucleotides matching TRBD2. Germline V gene lookup returns CDR1 LGHDT and CDR2 YNNKEL (reference sequence). J lost 8 bases, V lost 4 bases, and 11 bases had no gene match. The length of the CDR3 is 16 residues. The CDR3 region is CASSRTGTSLSGELFF. CDR3 DNA sequence: TGTGCCAGCAGCCGAACCGGGACTAGCCTCAGTGGGGAGCTGTTTTTT.

This clonotype was recorded at least ten times. The V and J genes are TRBV9 and TRBJ1-5; D not certain. Trimming removed 0 bases at V and 5 bases at J, with 6 bases between. CDR1 and CDR2 from the germline V gene are SGDLS and YYNGEE. CDR3 length: 13 residues. The CDR3 nucleotides are TGTGCCAGCAGCGTAGTACCCGATCAGCCCCAGCATTTT. This sequence encodes CASSVVPDQPQHF.

As concerns this clonotype: A read error may be the cause here, since a much bigger clone is one base away. The V call is TRBV12-3 or TRBV12-4, the J call TRBJ2-5; D uncertain. With 1 base removed from V and 0 bases from J, the gap between germline ends came to 12 bases. The CDR3 runs to 16 residues. CDR3 sequence: CASSLEVKSNQETQYF. DNA for the CDR3: TGTGCCAGCAGTTTAGAAGTGAAGTCCAACCAAGAGACCCAGTACTTC.

Ten or more counts support this clonotype. The genes are TRBV24-1 and TRBJ2-1, with 10 bases aligning to TRBD2. Germline trimming cut 3 bases from V and 4 bases from J; bases unmatched to any gene: 8. In germline, CDR1 is KGHDR, CDR2 SFDVKD. CDR3 size: 17 residues. The CDR3 here is CATSDRTSGRGYNEQFF. The CDR3, as DNA: TGTGCCACCAGTGATAGGACTAGCGGAAGGGGGTACAATGAGCAGTTCTTC.

In this sample, this clonotype turned up many times. The rearrangement uses TRBV7-6 and TRBJ1-5; D perhaps matches TRBD1 (6 bases). Germline assignment: CDR1 SGHVS and CDR2 FNYEAQ. Trimming removed 3 bases from V and 0 bases from J, with 9 bases in between. This CDR3 spans 15 amino acids. In DNA, the CDR3 is TGTGCCAGCAGCTTGGACAGAAATAGCAATCAGCCCCAGCATTTT. It encodes CASSLDRNSNQPQHF.

This clonotype has a count of ten or more. This chain joins TRBV5-5 and TRBJ2-4, with D possibly matching TRBD1 (5 bases). The CDR3 covers 17 residues. V was shortened by 2 bases and J by 1 base, with 16 bases between the two germline ends. Germline loops: CDR1 SGHKS, CDR2 YYEKEE (reference sequence). The CDR3 reads CASSFVGPSYAKNIQYF. CDR3 DNA sequence: TGTGCCAGCAGCTTCGTGGGGCCGTCTTATGCCAAAAACATTCAGTACTTC.

The chain uses TRBV28 and TRBJ2-2, with D tentatively TRBD1 (5 bases). Germline V gives CDR1 MDHEN, CDR2 SYDVKM. This CDR3 region has 15 residues. The germline V and J ends were trimmed by 4 bases and 3 bases, with 12 bases remaining between them. This chain's CDR3 is CASSSTVRYTGELFF. CDR3 coding DNA: TGTGCCAGCAGTTCGACAGTTAGGTACACCGGGGAGCTGTTTTTT.

The rearrangement uses TRBV6-1 and TRBJ1-5, with 10 nucleotides matching TRBD1. The CDR3 is 13 amino acids. Germline V CDR1 and CDR2: MNHNS, SASEGT. The trim removed 7 bases at V and 5 bases at J, leaving 2 bases unmatched. The CDR3 DNA is TGTGCCAGCACGACAGGGGGCGATCAGCCCCAGCATTTT. It yields the protein CASTTGGDQPQHF.

This clonotype has at least ten counts. The V gene is TRBV27, the J gene TRBJ1-1, with 8 bases lining up with TRBD1. Germline values: CDR1 MNHEY, CDR2 SMNVEV (reference sequence). The trim removed 3 bases at V and 4 bases at J, leaving 4 bases unmatched. This CDR3 has 14 residues. The chain's CDR3 is CASSFRGRSTEAFF. The CDR3 nucleotides read TGTGCCAGCAGTTTCAGGGGGCGCAGCACTGAAGCTTTCTTT.

DNA for the CDR3: TGCAGTGCCGGGACTAGCGGGGTCTCGAATGAGCAGTTCTTC. Translating gives CSAGTSGVSNEQFF. The chain employs TRBV20-1 and TRBJ2-1, with 13 nucleotides matching TRBD2. The CDR3 is 14 residues long. The V gene end was trimmed by 6 bases and the J gene end by 7 bases; junction bases not matched to a gene: 6. The germline V gene encodes CDR1 DFQATT and CDR2 SNEGSKA (reference sequence).

Many counts were recorded for this clonotype. The chain is built from TRBV7-6 and TRBJ2-2, with D possibly TRBD2 on 5 matching bases. The CDR3 is 13 amino acids. Trimming pared 1 base from V and 7 bases from J, leaving 7 bases between. Germline V gene data show CDR1 as SGHVS and CDR2 as FNYEAQ. The CDR3: CASSLDGDGELFF. The CDR3 nucleotides are TGTGCCAGCAGCTTAGACGGGGACGGGGAGCTGTTTTTT.

This clonotype appeared a few times. The rearrangement links TRBV4-1 to TRBJ2-4; no clear D gene. The CDR3 length is 19 residues. V gave up 4 bases and J gave up 0 bases, with 22 bases separating them. Germline V gene lookup returns CDR1 MGHRA and CDR2 YSYEKL. CDR3: CASSPSAQTRGLAKNIQYF. Written as DNA, the CDR3 is TGCGCCAGCAGCCCGTCAGCACAGACCCGCGGTCTAGCCAAAAACATTCAGTACTTC.

This chain joins TRBV7-9 and TRBJ2-3; perhaps TRBD2 as D (6 bases). The CDR3 loop spans 15 amino acids. V dropped 1 base and J dropped 0 bases, with 8 bases sitting between them. CDR1 is SEHNR, CDR2 FQNEAQ, per germline (reference sequence). The DNA for the CDR3 is TGTGCCAGCAGCTTAGTGGGACTTAGCACAGATACGCAGTATTTT. Translating it yields CASSLVGLSTDTQYF.

This clonotype occurred many times. The chain recombines TRBV3-1 with TRBJ2-7; D could derive from TRBD1 or TRBD2 (5 bases each). The V and J ends lost 4 bases and 5 bases respectively, with 15 bases between them. The CDR3 is 14 amino acids. The germline V gene encodes CDR1 LGHDT and CDR2 YNNKEL (reference sequence). The CDR3 DNA reads TGTGCCAGCAGCCGCGCCGGGGCCATCAACGAGCAGTACTTC. Translation gives CASSRAGAINEQYF.

The chain joins TRBV2 to TRBJ2-2; D is perhaps TRBD1 (6 bases). The CDR3 is made up of 15 amino acids. CDR1 and CDR2 from the germline V gene are SNHLY and FYNNEI. V was trimmed by 6 bases and J by 2 bases, leaving 13 bases between them. The CDR3 nucleotides read TGTGCCAGCAGACTGGGGGCGCATAACACCGGGGAGCTGTTTTTT. Residues: CASRLGAHNTGELFF.

This clonotype was picked up many times. This sequence joins TRBV7-9 and TRBJ2-5; D possibly corresponds to TRBD1 (5 bases). The CDR3 contains 16 residues. The V end was cut by 5 bases, the J end by 3 bases, with 19 bases between. Germline CDR1 and CDR2: SEHNR and FQNEAQ (reference sequence). CDR3 DNA sequence: TGTGCCAGCAGCGGATACACCCAGGGTTCGGAAGAGACCCAGTACTTC. This gives the protein CASSGYTQGSEETQYF.

This clonotype showed up just a few times. V is TRBV6-1 and J is TRBJ1-2; no definite D call. Per germline, CDR1 MNHNS and CDR2 SASEGT. This CDR3 has 14 amino acids. Trimming removed 0 bases from V and 2 bases from J, with 7 bases in between. The CDR3 reads CASSEALKNYGYTF. In DNA, the CDR3 is TGTGCCAGCAGTGAAGCGCTCAAAAACTATGGCTACACCTTC.

J is TRBJ2-7 and V is TRBV19, with D unresolved. V lost 5 bases, J lost 3 bases, and 11 bases lay in between. Germline V CDR1 and CDR2: LNHDA, SQIVND (reference sequence). The CDR3 runs 13 residues. The CDR3 sequence is CASSGRRSYEQYF. In DNA form, the CDR3 reads TGTGCCAGTAGTGGACGAAGAAGCTACGAGCAGTACTTC.

This clonotype came up many times. The rearrangement links TRBV5-1 to TRBJ1-1; tentatively, D is TRBD1 (6 bases). This CDR3 has 16 residues. Germline assignment: CDR1 SGHRS and CDR2 YFSETQ. V shed 4 bases and J shed 1 base, with 17 bases lying between them. The CDR3 nucleotides read TGCGCCAGCAGCCCGGACCCAACAGGGAGGAACACTGAAGCTTTCTTT. Its protein product is CASSPDPTGRNTEAFF.

This clonotype was seen ten or more times. The gene calls are TRBV11-3 and TRBJ2-3; 8 bases align to TRBD1. Looked up from germline, CDR1 is SGHNT and CDR2 is YENEEA. This CDR3 is 14 amino acids long. The V and J ends lost 8 bases and 4 bases, in that order; junction bases with no gene match: 8. CDR3 bases: TGTGCCAGCCGCGGACAGGGCAAGCCAGATACGCAGTATTTT. Its translation is CASRGQGKPDTQYF.

Only a few counts were recorded for this clonotype. The V call is TRBV7-9, the J call TRBJ2-5; a possible D gene is TRBD2 (6 bases). The CDR3 sequence is 13 residues long. Looked up from germline, CDR1 is SEHNR and CDR2 is FQNEAQ (reference sequence). The V end was cut by 4 bases, the J end by 2 bases, with 8 bases between. CDR3 amino acids: CASSYSGQETQYF. The CDR3 DNA follows: TGTGCCAGCAGCTATAGCGGTCAAGAGACCCAGTACTTC.

The gene calls are TRBV28 and TRBJ1-2; perhaps TRBD1 as D (6 bases). The CDR3 is 14 amino acids. Trimming took 2 bases from V and 5 from J, leaving 12 bases between them. Germline V gene sequence: CDR1 MDHEN, CDR2 SYDVKM. The CDR3 sequence: CASSLPPGAYGYTF. The DNA for the CDR3 is TGTGCCAGCAGTTTACCTCCGGGGGCATATGGCTACACCTTC.

This clonotype was counted many times. The chain carries TRBV6-2 or TRBV6-3 and TRBJ1-5, with D possibly matching TRBD1 (6 bases). With 2 bases removed from V and 5 bases from J, the gap between germline ends came to 16 bases. CDR3 size: 16 residues. CDR1 is MNHEY, CDR2 SVGEGT, per germline. CDR3 loop: CASSYIPGARDQPQHF. The CDR3 region has the DNA TGTGCCAGCAGTTACATTCCGGGGGCGAGAGATCAGCCCCAGCATTTT.

This chain joins TRBV29-1 and TRBJ2-7; D possibly corresponds to TRBD2 (7 bases). V gave up 6 bases and J gave up 6 bases, with 24 bases separating them. Germline loops: CDR1 SQVTM, CDR2 ANQGSEA. The CDR3 loop spans 15 amino acids. The CDR3 sequence: CSVAGAGGPSAEQYF. CDR3 DNA: TGCAGCGTGGCGGGGGCCGGGGGTCCGTCAGCCGAGCAGTACTTC.